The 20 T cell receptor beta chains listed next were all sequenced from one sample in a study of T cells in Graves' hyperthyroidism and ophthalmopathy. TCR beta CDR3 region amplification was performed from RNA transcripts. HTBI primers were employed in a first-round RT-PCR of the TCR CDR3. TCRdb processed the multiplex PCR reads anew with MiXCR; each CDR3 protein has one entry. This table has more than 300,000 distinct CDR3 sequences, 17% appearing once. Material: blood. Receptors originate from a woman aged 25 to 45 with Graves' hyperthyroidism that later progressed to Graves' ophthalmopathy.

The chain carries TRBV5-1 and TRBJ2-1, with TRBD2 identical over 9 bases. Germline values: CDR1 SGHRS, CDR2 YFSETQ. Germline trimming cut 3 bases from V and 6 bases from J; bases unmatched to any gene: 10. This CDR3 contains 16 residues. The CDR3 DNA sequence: TGCGCCAGCAGCTCAATGGCGGGAGGGCTAACCAATGAGCAGTTCTTC. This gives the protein CASSSMAGGLTNEQFF.

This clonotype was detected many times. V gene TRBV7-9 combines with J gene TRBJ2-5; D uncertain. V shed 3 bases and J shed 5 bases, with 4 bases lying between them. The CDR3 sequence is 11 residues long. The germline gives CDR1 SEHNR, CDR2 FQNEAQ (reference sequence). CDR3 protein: CASSFMETQYF. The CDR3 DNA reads TGTGCCAGCAGCTTTATGGAGACCCAGTACTTC.

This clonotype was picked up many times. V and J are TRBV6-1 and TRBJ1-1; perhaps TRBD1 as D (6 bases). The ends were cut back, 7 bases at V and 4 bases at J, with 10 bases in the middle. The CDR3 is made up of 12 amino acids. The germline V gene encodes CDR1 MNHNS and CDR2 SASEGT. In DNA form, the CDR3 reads TGTGCCAGCATAGGGGGATCCACTGAAGCTTTCTTT. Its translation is CASIGGSTEAFF.

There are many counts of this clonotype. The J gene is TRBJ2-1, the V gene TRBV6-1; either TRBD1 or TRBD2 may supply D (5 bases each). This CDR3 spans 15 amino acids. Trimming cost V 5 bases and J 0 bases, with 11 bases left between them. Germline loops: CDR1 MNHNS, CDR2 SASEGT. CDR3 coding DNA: TGTGCCAGCAGTTACGTGGGGACCTCCTACAATGAGCAGTTCTTC. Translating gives CASSYVGTSYNEQFF.

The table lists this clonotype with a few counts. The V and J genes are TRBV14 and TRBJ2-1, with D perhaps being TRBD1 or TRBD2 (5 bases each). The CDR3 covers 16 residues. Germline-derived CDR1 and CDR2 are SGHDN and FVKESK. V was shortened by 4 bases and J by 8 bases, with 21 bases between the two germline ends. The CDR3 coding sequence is TGTGCCAGCAGCCTCTACCGGGACCGGGCATACCATGAGCAGTTCTTC. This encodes CASSLYRDRAYHEQFF.

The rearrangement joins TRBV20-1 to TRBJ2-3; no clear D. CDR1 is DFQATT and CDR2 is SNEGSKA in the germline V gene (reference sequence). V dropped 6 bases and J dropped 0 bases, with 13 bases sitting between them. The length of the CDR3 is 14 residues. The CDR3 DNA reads TGCAGTGCCAGGTATCCCGGTAGCACAGATACGCAGTATTTT. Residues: CSARYPGSTDTQYF.

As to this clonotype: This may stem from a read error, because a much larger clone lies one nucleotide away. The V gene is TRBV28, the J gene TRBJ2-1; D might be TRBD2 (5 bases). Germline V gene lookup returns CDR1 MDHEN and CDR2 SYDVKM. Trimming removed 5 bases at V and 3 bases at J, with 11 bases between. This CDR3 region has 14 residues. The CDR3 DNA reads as TGTGCCAGCAGTATACTAGACGTCTACAATGAGCAGTTCTTC. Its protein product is CASSILDVYNEQFF.

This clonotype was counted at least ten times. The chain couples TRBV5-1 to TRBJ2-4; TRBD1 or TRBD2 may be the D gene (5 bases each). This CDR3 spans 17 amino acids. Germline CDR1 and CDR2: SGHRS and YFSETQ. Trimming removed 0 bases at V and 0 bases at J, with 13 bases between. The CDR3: CASSLAGADLAKNIQYF. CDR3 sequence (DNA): TGCGCCAGCAGCTTGGCCGGGGCGGATCTAGCCAAAAACATTCAGTACTTC.

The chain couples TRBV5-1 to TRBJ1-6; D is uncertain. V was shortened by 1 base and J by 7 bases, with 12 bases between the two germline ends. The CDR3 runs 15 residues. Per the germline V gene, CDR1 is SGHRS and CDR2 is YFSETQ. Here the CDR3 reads CASSLSEQLNSPLHF. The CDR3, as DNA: TGCGCCAGCAGCTTGAGCGAACAGTTAAATTCACCCCTCCACTTT.

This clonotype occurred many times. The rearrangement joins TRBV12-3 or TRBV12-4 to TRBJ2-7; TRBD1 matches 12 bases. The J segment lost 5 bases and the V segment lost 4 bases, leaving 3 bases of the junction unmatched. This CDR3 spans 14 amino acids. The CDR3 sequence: CASSSGTGGNEQYF. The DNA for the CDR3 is TGTGCCAGCAGTTCCGGGACAGGGGGCAACGAGCAGTACTTC.

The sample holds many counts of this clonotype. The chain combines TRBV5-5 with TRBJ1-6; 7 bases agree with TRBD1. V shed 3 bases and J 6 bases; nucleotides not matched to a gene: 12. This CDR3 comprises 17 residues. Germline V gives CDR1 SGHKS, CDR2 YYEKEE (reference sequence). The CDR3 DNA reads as TGTGCCAGCAGCTCGCGTTATTCTACAGGGGTTAATTCACCCCTCCACTTT. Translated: CASSSRYSTGVNSPLHF.

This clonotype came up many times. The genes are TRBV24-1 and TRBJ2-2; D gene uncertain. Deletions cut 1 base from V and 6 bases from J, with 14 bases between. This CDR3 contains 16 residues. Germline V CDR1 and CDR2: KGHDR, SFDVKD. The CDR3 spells CATSDLRSAVAGELFF. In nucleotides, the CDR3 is TGTGCCACCAGTGATTTAAGGAGCGCAGTCGCCGGGGAGCTGTTTTTT.

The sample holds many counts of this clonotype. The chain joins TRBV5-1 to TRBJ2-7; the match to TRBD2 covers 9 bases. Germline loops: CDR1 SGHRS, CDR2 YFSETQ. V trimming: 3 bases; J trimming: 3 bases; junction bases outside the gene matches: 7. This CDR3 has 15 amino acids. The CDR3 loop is CASSSSSGTGYEQYF. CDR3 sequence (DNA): TGCGCCAGCAGCTCATCTAGCGGGACTGGCTACGAGCAGTACTTC. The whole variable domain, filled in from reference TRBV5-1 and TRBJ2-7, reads KAGVTQTPRYLIKTRGQQVTLSCSPISGHRSVSWYQQTPGQGLQFLFEYFSETQRNKGNFPGRFSGRQFSNSRSEMNVSTLELGDSALYLCASSSSSGTGYEQYFGPGTRLTVT.

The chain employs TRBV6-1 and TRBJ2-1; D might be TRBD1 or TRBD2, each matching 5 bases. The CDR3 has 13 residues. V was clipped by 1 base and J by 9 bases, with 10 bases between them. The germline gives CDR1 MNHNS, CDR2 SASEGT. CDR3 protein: CASSEVRDGEQFF. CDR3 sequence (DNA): TGTGCCAGCAGTGAAGTAAGGGACGGTGAGCAGTTCTTC.

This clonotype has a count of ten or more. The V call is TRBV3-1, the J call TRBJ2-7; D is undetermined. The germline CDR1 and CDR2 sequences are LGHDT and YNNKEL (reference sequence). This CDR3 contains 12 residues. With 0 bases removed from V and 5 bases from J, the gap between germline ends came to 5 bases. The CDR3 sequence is CASSQDHDEQYF. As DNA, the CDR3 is TGTGCCAGCAGCCAAGATCACGACGAGCAGTACTTC.

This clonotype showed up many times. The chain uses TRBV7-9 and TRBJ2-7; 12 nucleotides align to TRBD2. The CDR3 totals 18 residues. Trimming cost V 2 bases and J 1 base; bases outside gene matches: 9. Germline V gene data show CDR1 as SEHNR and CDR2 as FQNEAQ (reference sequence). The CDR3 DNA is TGTGCCAGCAGCTTAAATCTACTAGCGGGAGGTGGATCCTACGAGCAGTACTTC. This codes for CASSLNLLAGGGSYEQYF.

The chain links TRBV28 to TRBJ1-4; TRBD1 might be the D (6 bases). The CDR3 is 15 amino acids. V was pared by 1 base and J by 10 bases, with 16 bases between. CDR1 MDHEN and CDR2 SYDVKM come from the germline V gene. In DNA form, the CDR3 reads TGTGCCAGCAGTTTATTCCCGGGCAGGGGAGGAAAACTGTTTTTT. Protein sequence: CASSLFPGRGGKLFF.

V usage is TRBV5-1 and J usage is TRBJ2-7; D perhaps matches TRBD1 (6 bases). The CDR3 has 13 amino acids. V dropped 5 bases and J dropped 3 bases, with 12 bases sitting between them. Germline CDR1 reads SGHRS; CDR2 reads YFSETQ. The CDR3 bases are TGCGCCAGCAGACTAGGGACAAGCTACGAGCAGTACTTC. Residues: CASRLGTSYEQYF.

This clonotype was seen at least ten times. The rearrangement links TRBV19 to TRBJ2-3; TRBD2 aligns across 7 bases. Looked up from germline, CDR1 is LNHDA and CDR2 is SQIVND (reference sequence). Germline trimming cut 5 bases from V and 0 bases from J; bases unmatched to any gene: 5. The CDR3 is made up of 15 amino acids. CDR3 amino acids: CASSRRGRSTDTQYF. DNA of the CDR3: TGTGCCAGTAGTCGGCGGGGGAGGAGCACAGATACGCAGTATTTT.

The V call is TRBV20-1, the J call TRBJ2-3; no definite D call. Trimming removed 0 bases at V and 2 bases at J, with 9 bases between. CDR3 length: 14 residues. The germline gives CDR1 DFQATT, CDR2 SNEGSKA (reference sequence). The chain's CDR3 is CSARDDTSTDTQYF. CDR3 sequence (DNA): TGCAGTGCTAGAGACGACACGTCCACAGATACGCAGTATTTT.